Below, 23 T cell receptor beta chains from the same sample are listed, as sequenced in a study of T-cell memory formation after mild COVID-19. TCRdb re-analysed the 5' RACE reads in MiXCR, keeping a single row per CDR3 protein. The sample yields fewer than 150,000 distinct CDR3 sequences, around 6.3% seen once. Sequencing input: PBMCs or a T cell subset sorted from them (not recorded which). The receptor source for this set is an adult woman who had mild COVID-19 (a few samples of this study predate the infection). Cell type and time point are not known.

This clonotype was recorded many times. This chain joins TRBV12-3 or TRBV12-4 and TRBJ2-3; 7 bases line up with TRBD2. The J segment lost 6 bases and the V segment lost 3 bases, leaving 9 bases of the junction unmatched. CDR3 length: 15 residues. The CDR3 reads CASSLGGSRFDTQYF. CDR3 sequence (DNA): TGTGCCAGCAGTTTGGGCGGGAGCCGGTTTGATACGCAGTATTTT.

This clonotype was counted ten times or more. The chain uses TRBV3-1 and TRBJ2-2, with 7 nucleotides matching TRBD1. With V trimmed by 4 bases and J by 6 bases, 2 bases remained unmatched. Germline CDR1 and CDR2: LGHDT and YNNKEL (reference sequence). CDR3 length: 13 residues. The CDR3 bases are TGTGCCAGCAGCCGTACAGGGGCCGGGGAGCTGTTTTTT. Its protein is CASSRTGAGELFF.

The chain has TRBV11-3 and TRBJ2-2, with 9 positions matching TRBD2. From germline, CDR1 is SGHNT and CDR2 YENEEA. The V gene end was trimmed by 3 bases and the J gene end by 6 bases; junction bases not matched to a gene: 8. The CDR3 consists of 16 residues. The CDR3: CASSFAGGFRSGELFF. CDR3 in DNA: TGTGCCAGCAGCTTCGCGGGAGGGTTTCGTTCCGGGGAGCTGTTTTTT.

This clonotype was detected only a few times. The rearrangement joins TRBV7-2 to TRBJ2-5; no firm D call. Germline CDR1 SGHTA, CDR2 FQGNSA. Trimming stripped 4 bases from V and 5 bases from J, with 11 bases between. The CDR3 sequence is 13 residues long. The CDR3 sequence is CASSYSTRETQYF. CDR3 nucleotides: TGTGCCAGCAGCTACAGTACCAGGGAGACCCAGTACTTC.

In this sample, this clonotype turned up many times. The chain couples TRBV7-2 to TRBJ2-2, with 13 nucleotides matching TRBD2. V shed 3 bases, J shed 3 bases, and the junction held 7 bases outside the gene matches. The length of the CDR3 is 18 residues. Germline lookup yields CDR1 SGHTA and CDR2 FQGNSA. In nucleotides, the CDR3 is TGTGCCAGCAGCTTCTTCGGGACTAGCGGGGCCTACACCGGGGAGCTGTTTTTT. This encodes CASSFFGTSGAYTGELFF.

This clonotype was seen a few times. This chain links TRBV20-1 with TRBJ1-4, with TRBD1 identical over 7 bases. J lost 3 bases, V lost 3 bases, and 4 bases had no gene match. The germline CDR1 and CDR2 sequences are DFQATT and SNEGSKA (reference sequence). The CDR3 spans 14 residues. The CDR3, as DNA: TGCAGTGCTAGGCCGGGACAGCCTAATGAAAAACTGTTTTTT. It encodes CSARPGQPNEKLFF.

The chain joins TRBV20-1 to TRBJ1-6; a possible D gene is TRBD1 (6 bases). Germline CDR1 reads DFQATT; CDR2 reads SNEGSKA (reference sequence). The CDR3 is 17 amino acids. V lost 2 bases to trimming and J lost 0 bases, with 14 bases between them. CDR3 protein: CSARPSRGSSYNSPLHF. The DNA for the CDR3 is TGCAGTGCTAGACCCTCCAGGGGAAGCTCCTATAATTCACCCCTCCACTTT.

The CDR3 reads CSAREGLTDTQYF. The CDR3 DNA follows: TGCAGTGCTAGAGAAGGCCTTACAGATACGCAGTATTTT. This chain links TRBV20-1 with TRBJ2-3; D gene unclear. CDR1 is DFQATT and CDR2 is SNEGSKA in the germline V gene (reference sequence). V dropped 0 bases and J dropped 3 bases, with 7 bases sitting between them. The CDR3 length is 13 residues.

The V gene is TRBV20-1, the J gene TRBJ2-3, with D maybe TRBD2 (5 bases). This CDR3 is built from 13 residues. Looked up from germline, CDR1 is DFQATT and CDR2 is SNEGSKA (reference sequence). V lost 5 bases and J lost 9, with 18 bases in between. In DNA, the CDR3 is TGCAGTGCTCCCCTGGCAGGAGGTCGAACGCAGTATTTT. Its translation: CSAPLAGGRTQYF.

This clonotype has just a few counts. The rearrangement joins TRBV7-2 to TRBJ1-2; 7 nucleotides align to TRBD1. J was trimmed by 8 bases and V by 5 bases; bases with no gene match: 11. Looked up from germline, CDR1 is SGHTA and CDR2 is FQGNSA. The CDR3 contains 14 residues. The CDR3 nucleotides are TGTGCCAGCAGCCTCCGACAGGGCACAAGCGGCTACACCTTC. Translated, it gives CASSLRQGTSGYTF.

The chain combines TRBV5-1 with TRBJ2-3; a possible D gene is TRBD1 (5 bases). Trimming shortened V by 3 bases and J by 0 bases, and 11 bases separated the two germline ends. The germline gives CDR1 SGHRS, CDR2 YFSETQ. The CDR3 is 15 amino acids. The CDR3 DNA is TGCGCCAGCAGCTCGACAGATCCGAGCACAGATACGCAGTATTTT. It yields the protein CASSSTDPSTDTQYF.

There are a few counts of this clonotype. J is TRBJ2-3 and V is TRBV7-3; perhaps TRBD2 as D (7 bases). The CDR3 is 16 residues long. Germline V gene sequence: CDR1 SGHTA, CDR2 FQGTGA. Between the trimmed V and J ends, which lost 4 bases and 4 bases, there was a span of 18 bases. The CDR3 DNA reads as TGTGCCAGCAGCTACAGTGGGGGGGGCTTTTCAGATACGCAGTATTTT. Its protein is CASSYSGGGFSDTQYF.

This sequence joins TRBV7-8 and TRBJ2-5, with D possibly TRBD2 on 6 matching bases. Germline values: CDR1 SGHVS, CDR2 FQNEAQ. The CDR3 runs to 15 residues. Trimming took off 0 bases at V and 5 bases at J, with 13 bases between the two ends. Here the CDR3 reads CASSLAGLIRETQYF. The CDR3 DNA sequence: TGTGCCAGCAGCTTAGCGGGACTTATTCGGGAGACCCAGTACTTC.

This rearrangement joins TRBV6-6 to TRBJ2-7; 7 positions match TRBD1. The CDR3 spans 16 residues. V lost 4 bases and J lost 0; bases outside the gene matches: 9. Per the germline V gene, CDR1 is MNHNY and CDR2 is SVGAGI (reference sequence). This chain's CDR3 is CASSSPRTGPSYEQYF. The CDR3 DNA reads as TGTGCCAGCAGTTCCCCCCGGACAGGACCCTCCTACGAGCAGTACTTC.

This clonotype was recorded once. Germline and junction disagree at one end, which may indicate a read error. The V call is TRBV12-3 or TRBV12-4, the J call TRBJ1-4, with TRBD1 matching over 8 bases. The CDR3 consists of 14 residues. The CDR3 spells CASTPGQVDEKLFF. The CDR3 coding sequence is TGTGCCAGCACCCCGGGACAGGTGGATGAAAAACTATTTTTT.

This clonotype has more than one count but fewer than ten. V usage is TRBV12-3 or TRBV12-4 and J usage is TRBJ2-1; D is unresolved. CDR3 length: 15 amino acids. V was trimmed by 5 bases and J by 4 bases, leaving 15 bases between them. The CDR3 nucleotides read TGTGCCAGCAGTCAGGACCCCCGCCCTTACAATGAGCAGTTCTTC. Protein sequence: CASSQDPRPYNEQFF.

This chain uses TRBV5-6 with TRBJ1-4; no reliable D call. The ends were cut back, 2 bases at V and 3 bases at J, with 11 bases in the middle. The germline V gene has CDR1 SGHDT and CDR2 YYEEEE. The CDR3 runs to 15 residues. The CDR3 is CASSLGLSSNEKLFF. The CDR3 DNA sequence: TGTGCCAGCAGCTTAGGCCTTTCTTCTAATGAAAAACTGTTTTTT.

The chain joins TRBV15 to TRBJ2-7, with TRBD2 matching 10 bases. The CDR3 extends over 15 amino acids. V lost 4 bases and J lost 4; bases outside the gene matches: 7. In germline, CDR1 is LNHNV, CDR2 YYDKDF (reference sequence). The CDR3 coding sequence is TGTGCCACCAGCACAGGACTAGCGGCACAGTACGAGCAGTACTTC. This encodes CATSTGLAAQYEQYF.

This clonotype was counted many times. As DNA, the CDR3 is TGCGCCAGCAGGTGGGGGGGAACCTACGAGCAGTACTTC. Translating it yields CASRWGGTYEQYF. The rearrangement joins TRBV5-1 to TRBJ2-7; TRBD2 matches 7 bases. From germline, CDR1 is SGHRS and CDR2 YFSETQ. There are 13 residues in the CDR3. V gave up 5 bases and J gave up 2 bases; unmatched junction bases: 4.

The chain carries TRBV7-9 and TRBJ1-6; 9 bases match TRBD1. Germline CDR1 is SEHNR and CDR2 is FQNEAQ (reference sequence). The CDR3 runs to 18 residues. J lost 0 bases, V lost 5 bases, and 8 bases had no gene match. CDR3 nucleotide sequence: TGTGCCAGCAGCCCGGGACAGGGCCCGGGCTCCTATAATTCACCCCTCCACTTT. Translation: CASSPGQGPGSYNSPLHF.

This rearrangement joins TRBV7-2 to TRBJ1-3; D remains unclear. The CDR3 is 15 residues long. Germline lookup yields CDR1 SGHTA and CDR2 FQGNSA. Trimming took off 5 bases at V and 0 bases at J, with 11 bases between the two ends. The DNA of the CDR3 is TGTGCCAGCAGCATGGACGGAAACTCTGGAAACACCATATATTTT. Amino acid sequence: CASSMDGNSGNTIYF.

This clonotype occurred many times. V and J are TRBV12-3 or TRBV12-4 and TRBJ2-1, with TRBD2 matching over 12 bases. This CDR3 region has 15 residues. The V and J ends lost 3 bases and 9 bases, in that order; junction bases with no gene match: 6. The CDR3 sequence is CASSLRGLAGGEQFF. The CDR3 region has the DNA TGTGCCAGCAGTTTGAGGGGACTAGCGGGTGGTGAGCAGTTCTTC.

The sample holds many counts of this clonotype. This chain connects TRBV12-3 or TRBV12-4 to TRBJ2-7; D unresolved. The CDR3 totals 13 residues. Trimming stripped 2 bases from V and 2 bases from J, with 7 bases between. The CDR3 bases are TGTGCCAGCAGTTTAAAGGCCACCTACGAGCAGTACTTC. It codes for CASSLKATYEQYF.